Shown below are 25 T cell receptor beta chains from a single sample sequenced in a study of CD8 T cells in Susac syndrome. A quantity of roughly 0.5 to 1 ug RNA underwent reverse transcription using random hexamers. TCRdb recomputed calls from the immunoSEQ multiplex PCR reads with MiXCR, one row per CDR3 protein. This sample has 300,000 or so distinct CDR3 sequences; 92% occur once, and the top ten carry more than 0.06%. Sequencing was performed on CD4+ T cells from PBMCs. The receptor set was obtained from a human donor with multiple sclerosis.

This rearrangement joins TRBV9 to TRBJ2-4, with D possibly TRBD2 on 5 matching bases. This CDR3 has 14 amino acids. V was clipped by 3 bases and J by 5 bases, with 12 bases between them. Germline V lookup: CDR1 SGDLS, CDR2 YYNGEE. CDR3 sequence reads: CASSAHSGENIQYF. CDR3 coding DNA: TGTGCCAGCAGCGCCCACAGCGGAGAAAACATTCAGTACTTC. The variable domain in full, completed from reference TRBV9 and TRBJ2-4, reads DSGVTQTPKHLITATGQRVTLRCSPRSGDLSVYWYQQSLDQGLQFLIQYYNGEERAKGNILERFSAQQFPDLHSELNLSSLELGDSALYFCASSAHSGENIQYFGAGTRLSVL.

This chain joins TRBV29-1 and TRBJ2-5; no clear D gene. The CDR3 consists of 12 residues. Deletions cut 4 bases from V and 5 bases from J, with 11 bases between. Germline CDR1 SQVTM, CDR2 ANQGSEA. DNA of the CDR3: TGCAGCGTTGGTGGGATCTACGAGACCCAGTACTTC. It yields the protein CSVGGIYETQYF.

The rearrangement links TRBV11-2 to TRBJ1-1, with 7 bases fitting TRBD1. CDR1 and CDR2 (germline): SGHAT, FQNNGV. The ends lost 0 bases at V and 11 bases at J; junction bases unmatched: 6. The CDR3 spans 13 residues. This chain's CDR3 is CASSLEQGIVAFF. The CDR3 DNA sequence: TGTGCCAGCAGCTTAGAACAGGGGATCGTGGCTTTCTTT.

This clonotype was seen only once. The chain joins TRBV19 to TRBJ1-2, with 8 nucleotides matching TRBD1. The CDR3 spans 14 residues. J gave up 7 bases and V 5 bases, and 9 bases lay outside the gene matches. From germline, CDR1 is LNHDA and CDR2 SQIVND (reference sequence). The CDR3 DNA reads TGTGCCAGTAGTGGCCCGGACAGGGTTCTTGGCTACACCTTC. This translates into CASSGPDRVLGYTF.

The chain has TRBV4-1 and TRBJ2-1, with 10 positions matching TRBD2. The CDR3 runs to 18 residues. CDR1 is MGHRA and CDR2 is YSYEKL in the germline V gene. Unmatched junction bases numbered 9, after V lost 1 base and J lost 3 bases. The CDR3 sequence: CASSQGEASGRRYNEQFF. CDR3 nucleotides: TGCGCCAGCAGCCAAGGGGAAGCTAGCGGGAGACGCTACAATGAGCAGTTCTTC.

DNA of the CDR3: TGTGCCAGCAGTGGGGGCGCCGGTTCTTGGGCCGGGGAGCTGTTTTTT. The encoded protein is CASSGGAGSWAGELFF. This rearrangement joins TRBV25-1 to TRBJ2-2; the D gene is possibly TRBD1 (5 bases). The germline CDR1 and CDR2 sequences are MGHDK and SYGVNS. V lost 4 bases and J 6 bases, leaving 18 bases between the germline ends. This CDR3 spans 16 amino acids.

This rearrangement joins TRBV20-1 to TRBJ2-5, with a possible D match to TRBD2 (5 bases). Germline CDR1 reads DFQATT; CDR2 reads SNEGSKA (reference sequence). Deletions cut 5 bases from V and 7 bases from J, with 14 bases between. This CDR3 has 12 amino acids. In nucleotides, the CDR3 is TGCAGTGCTGCGGCTCAACGGGGGACCCAGTACTTC. The encoded protein is CSAAAQRGTQYF.

The V and J genes are TRBV4-2 and TRBJ1-4; possible D gene TRBD1, 5 bases. The CDR3 loop spans 14 amino acids. The germline gives CDR1 LGHNA, CDR2 YNFKEQ. Trimming shortened V by 3 bases and J by 12 bases, and 17 bases separated the two germline ends. Here the CDR3 DNA reads TGTGCCAGCAGCCATGATGGGGGACTCCGAGAACTGTTTTTT. Its translation is CASSHDGGLRELFF.

This clonotype was detected only once. V and J are TRBV29-1 and TRBJ1-2, with 8 bases that match TRBD1. V shed 6 bases and J 4 bases; nucleotides not matched to a gene: 4. This CDR3 has 12 amino acids. Germline loops: CDR1 SQVTM, CDR2 ANQGSEA. The CDR3 nucleotides are TGCAGCGTACAGGGGGGAAGCTATGGCTACACCTTC. This gives the protein CSVQGGSYGYTF.

CDR3 in amino acids: CASSTNPSAEQYF. The CDR3 nucleotides are TGTGCCAGCAGCACGAACCCGAGCGCCGAGCAGTACTTC. The chain employs TRBV7-2 and TRBJ2-7; no reliable D call. This CDR3 comprises 13 residues. V was shortened by 5 bases and J by 6 bases, with 14 bases between the two germline ends. Germline CDR1 and CDR2: SGHTA and FQGNSA.

The rearrangement links TRBV6-5 to TRBJ2-2; 7 bases agree with TRBD1. CDR3 length: 15 residues. Trimming at V came to 2 bases and at J to 5 bases, leaving 5 bases not matched to a gene. Looked up from germline, CDR1 is MNHEY and CDR2 is SVGAGI. The CDR3: CASSYDRAGTGELFF. The CDR3 DNA is TGTGCCAGCAGTTACGACAGGGCGGGTACCGGGGAGCTGTTTTTT.

The chain is built from TRBV5-1 and TRBJ2-3; D call uncertain. Trimming pared 4 bases from V and 1 base from J, leaving 13 bases between. Looked up from germline, CDR1 is SGHRS and CDR2 is YFSETQ. This CDR3 has 15 residues. As DNA, the CDR3 is TGCGCCAGCAGCGTAATGGGTGCTGGCACAGATACGCAGTATTTT. Translating gives CASSVMGAGTDTQYF.

This rearrangement joins TRBV11-3 to TRBJ1-1; a weak D match, TRBD1 (6 bases). CDR1 is SGHNT, CDR2 YENEEA, per germline. This CDR3 is built from 13 residues. Trimming removed 4 bases from V and 8 bases from J, with 14 bases in between. CDR3 protein: CASSSTGISEAFF. In nucleotides, the CDR3 is TGTGCCAGCAGCTCGACAGGTATCTCCGAAGCTTTCTTT.

In DNA form, the CDR3 reads TGTGCCATCAGTGCGGTGACAGGGGGGAAGAATGAGCAGTTCTTC. Protein product: CAISAVTGGKNEQFF. The chain joins TRBV10-3 to TRBJ2-1; TRBD1 matches 9 bases. Trimming removed 4 bases from V and 7 bases from J; junction bases left unmatched: 8. The CDR3 covers 15 residues. Germline lookup yields CDR1 ENHRY and CDR2 SYGVKD.

This rearrangement joins TRBV29-1 to TRBJ2-5, with 11 bases fitting TRBD2. Germline CDR1 and CDR2: SQVTM and ANQGSEA. V shed 7 bases and J 2 bases; nucleotides not matched to a gene: 3. The CDR3 extends over 13 amino acids. The CDR3 sequence: CSGLAGGQETQYF. The CDR3 nucleotides read TGCAGCGGGCTAGCGGGGGGTCAAGAGACCCAGTACTTC.

This chain links TRBV20-1 with TRBJ2-7; tentatively, D is TRBD1 (5 bases). Germline CDR1 and CDR2: DFQATT and SNEGSKA (reference sequence). V lost 6 bases, J lost 3 bases, and 15 bases lay in between. CDR3 length equals 13 residues. The chain's CDR3 is CSAQRTGIYEQYF. For the CDR3, the DNA is TGCAGTGCACAAAGAACAGGCATCTACGAGCAGTACTTC.

This clonotype came up a few times. This chain joins TRBV7-2 and TRBJ2-7; tentatively, D is TRBD1 (5 bases). Trimming stripped 7 bases from V and 2 bases from J, with 15 bases between. The CDR3 loop spans 14 amino acids. CDR1 is SGHTA, CDR2 FQGNSA, per germline. For the CDR3, the DNA is TGTGCCAGCACCCCCACAGGAACTGCCTACGAGCAGTACTTC. Protein: CASTPTGTAYEQYF.

The chain recombines TRBV30 with TRBJ2-7; D is undetermined. Germline V gene data show CDR1 as GTSNPN and CDR2 as SVGIG (reference sequence). V shed 2 bases and J shed 3 bases, with 11 bases lying between them. The CDR3 contains 13 residues. The DNA for the CDR3 is TGTGCCTGGAGTCGAAGCTACCGCTACGAGCAGTACTTC. Translating gives CAWSRSYRYEQYF. Variable domain in full (rest from reference TRBV30 and TRBJ2-7): SQTIHQWPATLVQPVGSPLSLECTVEGTSNPNLYWYRQAAGRGLQLLFYSVGIGQISSEVPQNLSASRPQDRQFILSSKKLLLSDSGFYLCAWSRSYRYEQYFGPGTRLTVT.

This chain connects TRBV7-8 to TRBJ2-5; D call uncertain. The V gene's germline CDR1 is SGHVS and CDR2 FQNEAQ. V lost 2 bases to trimming and J lost 1 base, with 11 bases between them. The CDR3 spans 15 residues. The CDR3 DNA sequence: TGTGCCAGCAGCTTAAATGTAGGGCGCCAAGAGACCCAGTACTTC. It codes for CASSLNVGRQETQYF.

This clonotype occurred once. V gene TRBV6-1 combines with J gene TRBJ2-7, with TRBD2 matching 7 bases. CDR1 MNHNS and CDR2 SASEGT come from the germline V gene. V dropped 8 bases and J dropped 3; count of bases not matched to a gene: 10. This CDR3 is 14 amino acids long. In nucleotides, the CDR3 is TGTGCCAGCCGAAGCCTAGCGGTCGACTACGAGCAGTACTTC. Translated: CASRSLAVDYEQYF.

The chain uses TRBV5-1 and TRBJ1-2; D is possibly TRBD1 (5 bases). The CDR3 is 14 residues long. The V gene lost 3 bases and the J gene lost 1 base, with 10 bases spanning the gap. Germline CDR1 and CDR2: SGHRS and YFSETQ. This CDR3 is CASSSGLNNYGYTF. The CDR3 coding sequence is TGCGCCAGCAGCTCGGGACTCAATAACTATGGCTACACCTTC.

This rearrangement joins TRBV6-5 to TRBJ2-7; TRBD2 is a possible D gene (5 bases). This CDR3 is built from 12 residues. Germline assignment: CDR1 MNHEY and CDR2 SVGAGI. Deletions cut 6 bases from V and 3 bases from J, with 9 bases between. CDR3 in DNA: TGTGCCAGCAGCCGCAGCGGCTACGAGCAGTACTTC. Amino acids: CASSRSGYEQYF.

This sequence joins TRBV29-1 and TRBJ2-3, with D possibly TRBD1 on 6 matching bases. CDR1 and CDR2 (germline): SQVTM, ANQGSEA. This CDR3 is built from 13 residues. V lost 4 bases, J lost 4 bases, and 12 bases lay in between. CDR3 DNA sequence: TGCAGCGTTGGGACCTCAGGGGCAGATACGCAGTATTTT. It encodes CSVGTSGADTQYF.

The chain couples TRBV5-1 to TRBJ2-7; tentatively, D is TRBD2 (6 bases). CDR1 and CDR2 from the germline V gene are SGHRS and YFSETQ. The CDR3 loop spans 15 amino acids. Trimming left V 4 bases short and J 4 bases short, with 18 bases between. The CDR3 region is CASSTDPGLLYEQYF. The CDR3 DNA follows: TGCGCCAGCAGCACAGACCCGGGACTGTTATACGAGCAGTACTTC.

The chain couples TRBV11-2 to TRBJ2-7; D gene unclear. Deletions cut 1 base from V and 12 bases from J, with 10 bases between. The CDR3 loop spans 11 amino acids. Germline assignment: CDR1 SGHAT and CDR2 FQNNGV. The CDR3 DNA reads as TGTGCCAGCAGCTTAGTTCGGACGGGGTACTTC. As protein: CASSLVRTGYF.